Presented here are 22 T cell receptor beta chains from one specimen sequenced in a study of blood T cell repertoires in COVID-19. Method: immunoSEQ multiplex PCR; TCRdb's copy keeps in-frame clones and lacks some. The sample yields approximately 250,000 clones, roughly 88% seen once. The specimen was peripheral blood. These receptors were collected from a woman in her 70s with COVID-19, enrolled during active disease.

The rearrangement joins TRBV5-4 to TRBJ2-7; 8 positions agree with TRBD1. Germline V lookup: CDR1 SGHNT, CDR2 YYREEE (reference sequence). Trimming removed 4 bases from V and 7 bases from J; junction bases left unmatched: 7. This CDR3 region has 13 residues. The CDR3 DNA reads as TGTGCCAGCAGCGCGACAGGGGCGCGGGAGCAGTACTTC. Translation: CASSATGAREQYF.

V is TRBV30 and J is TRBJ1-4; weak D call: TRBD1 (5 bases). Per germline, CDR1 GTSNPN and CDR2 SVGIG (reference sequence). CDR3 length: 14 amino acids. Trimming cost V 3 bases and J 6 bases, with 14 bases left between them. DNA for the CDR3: TGTGCCTGGAGCCCAGGGTTTGCCGATGAAAAACTGTTTTTT. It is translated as CAWSPGFADEKLFF.

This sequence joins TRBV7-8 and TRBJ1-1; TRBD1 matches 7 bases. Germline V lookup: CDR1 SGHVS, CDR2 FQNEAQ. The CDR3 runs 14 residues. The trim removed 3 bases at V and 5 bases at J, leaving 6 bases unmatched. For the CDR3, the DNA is TGTGCCAGCAGCTTTCACCAGGGGGTGACTGAAGCTTTCTTT. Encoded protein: CASSFHQGVTEAFF. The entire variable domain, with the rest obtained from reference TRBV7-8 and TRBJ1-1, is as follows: GAGVSQSPRYKVAKRGQDVALRCDPISGHVSLFWYQQALGQGPEFLTYFQNEAQLDKSGLPSDRFFAERPEGSVSTLKIQRTQQEDSAVYLCASSFHQGVTEAFFGQGTRLTVV.

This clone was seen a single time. The CDR3 coding sequence is TGTGCCAGCAGGGGACAGGGTCACTACACCTTC. Translated, it gives CASRGQGHYTF. The chain employs TRBV6-5 and TRBJ1-2; TRBD1 agrees at 9 bases. The junction had 3 bases not matched to a gene; V was cut back by 6 bases and J by 10 bases. The CDR3 spans 11 residues. Germline V gene sequence: CDR1 MNHEY, CDR2 SVGAGI.

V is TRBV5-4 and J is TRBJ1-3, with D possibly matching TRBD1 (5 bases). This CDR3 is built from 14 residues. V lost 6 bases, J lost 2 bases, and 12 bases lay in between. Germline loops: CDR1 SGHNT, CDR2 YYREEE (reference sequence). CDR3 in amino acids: CASNLQGAGNTIYF. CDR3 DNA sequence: TGTGCCAGCAACCTGCAGGGTGCTGGAAACACCATATATTTT. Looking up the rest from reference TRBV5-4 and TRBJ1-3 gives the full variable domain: ETGVTQSPTHLIKTRGQQVTLRCSSQSGHNTVSWYQQALGQGPQFIFQYYREEENGRGNFPPRFSGLQFPNYSSELNVNALELDDSALYLCASNLQGAGNTIYFGEGSWLTVV.

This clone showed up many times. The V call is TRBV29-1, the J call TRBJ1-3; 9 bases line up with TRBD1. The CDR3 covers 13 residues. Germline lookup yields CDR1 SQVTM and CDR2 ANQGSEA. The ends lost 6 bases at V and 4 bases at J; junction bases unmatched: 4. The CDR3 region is CSVRDRDGNTIYF. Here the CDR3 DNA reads TGCAGCGTCCGGGACAGGGACGGAAACACCATATATTTT.

CDR3 nucleotides: TGTGCCAGCAGCTTTTCCGGGACAGGGTACAATGAGCAGTTCTTC. This translates into CASSFSGTGYNEQFF. The gene calls are TRBV11-2 and TRBJ2-1, with TRBD1 matching over 9 bases. V was clipped by 3 bases and J by 4 bases; unmatched bases: 4. Germline V gene data show CDR1 as SGHAT and CDR2 as FQNNGV. The length of the CDR3 is 15 residues.

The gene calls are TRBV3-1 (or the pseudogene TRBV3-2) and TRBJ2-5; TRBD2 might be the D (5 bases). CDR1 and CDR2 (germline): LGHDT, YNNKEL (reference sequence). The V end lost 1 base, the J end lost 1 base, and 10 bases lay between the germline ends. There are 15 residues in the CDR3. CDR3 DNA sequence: TGTGCCAGCAGCCAAGCTAGCCCGACCCAAGAGACCCAGTACTTC. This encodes CASSQASPTQETQYF.

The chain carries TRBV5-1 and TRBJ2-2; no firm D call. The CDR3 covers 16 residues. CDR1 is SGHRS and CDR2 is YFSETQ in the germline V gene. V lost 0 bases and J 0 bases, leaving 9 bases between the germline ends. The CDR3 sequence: CASSLVVPSNTGELFF. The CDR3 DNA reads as TGCGCCAGCAGCTTGGTAGTTCCATCGAACACCGGGGAGCTGTTTTTT. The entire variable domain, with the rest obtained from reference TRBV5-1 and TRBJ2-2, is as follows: KAGVTQTPRYLIKTRGQQVTLSCSPISGHRSVSWYQQTPGQGLQFLFEYFSETQRNKGNFPGRFSGRQFSNSRSEMNVSTLELGDSALYLCASSLVVPSNTGELFFGEGSRLTVL.

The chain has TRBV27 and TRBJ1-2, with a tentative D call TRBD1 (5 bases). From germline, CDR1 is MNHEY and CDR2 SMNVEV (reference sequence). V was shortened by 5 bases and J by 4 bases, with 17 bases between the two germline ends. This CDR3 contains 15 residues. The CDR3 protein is CASSPLGRGIYGYTF. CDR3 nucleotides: TGTGCCAGCAGTCCCCTCGGGAGGGGTATCTATGGCTACACCTTC.

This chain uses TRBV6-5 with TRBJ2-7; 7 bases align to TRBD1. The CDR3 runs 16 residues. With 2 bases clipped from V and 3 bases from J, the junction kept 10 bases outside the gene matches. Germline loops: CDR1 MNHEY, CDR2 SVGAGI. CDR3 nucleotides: TGTGCCAGCAGTTACAGAAGAACAGGGGCTTTCTACGAGCAGTACTTC. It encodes CASSYRRTGAFYEQYF.

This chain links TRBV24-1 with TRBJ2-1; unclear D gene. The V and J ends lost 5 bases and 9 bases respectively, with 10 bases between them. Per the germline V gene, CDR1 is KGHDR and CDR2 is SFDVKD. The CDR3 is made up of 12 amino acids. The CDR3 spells CATSAFRGEQFF. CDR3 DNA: TGTGCCACCAGTGCTTTTAGAGGTGAGCAGTTCTTC.

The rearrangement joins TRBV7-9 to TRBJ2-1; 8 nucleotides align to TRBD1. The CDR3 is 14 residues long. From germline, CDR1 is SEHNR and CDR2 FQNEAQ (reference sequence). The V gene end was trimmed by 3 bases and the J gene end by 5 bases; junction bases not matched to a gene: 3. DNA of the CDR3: TGTGCCAGCAGCTTTTCGACAGGGGACAATGAGCAGTTCTTC. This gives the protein CASSFSTGDNEQFF.

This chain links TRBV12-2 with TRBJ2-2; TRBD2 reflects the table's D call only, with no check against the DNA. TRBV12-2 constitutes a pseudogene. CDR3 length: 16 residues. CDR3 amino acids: CASRWPGLENTGELFF. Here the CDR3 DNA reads TGTGCAAGTCGCTGGCCGGGACTAGAGAACACCGGGGAGCTGTTTTTT.

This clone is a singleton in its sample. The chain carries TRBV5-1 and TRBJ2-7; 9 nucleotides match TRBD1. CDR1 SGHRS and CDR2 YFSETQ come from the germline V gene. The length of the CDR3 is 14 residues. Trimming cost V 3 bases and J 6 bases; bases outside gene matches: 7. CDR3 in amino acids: CASSSPTGGLEQYF. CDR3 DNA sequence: TGCGCCAGCAGCTCGCCGACAGGGGGGCTCGAGCAGTACTTC.

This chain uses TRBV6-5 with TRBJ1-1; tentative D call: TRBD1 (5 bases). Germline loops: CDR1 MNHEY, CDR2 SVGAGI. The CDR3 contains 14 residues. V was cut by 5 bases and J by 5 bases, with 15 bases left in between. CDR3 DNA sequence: TGTGCCAGCAGTAGGGGTGGGGAAGGGACTGAAGCTTTCTTT. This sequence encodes CASSRGGEGTEAFF.

CDR3 residues: CASSRPSGGSYNEQFF. DNA for the CDR3: TGTGCCAGCAGCCGTCCTTCGGGAGGGTCCTACAATGAGCAGTTCTTC. This rearrangement joins TRBV3-1 (or the pseudogene TRBV3-2) to TRBJ2-1; 8 positions match TRBD2. Germline V gives CDR1 LGHDT, CDR2 YNNKEL (reference sequence). This CDR3 has 16 amino acids. The V segment lost 4 bases and the J segment 1 base; nucleotides outside the gene matches: 6.

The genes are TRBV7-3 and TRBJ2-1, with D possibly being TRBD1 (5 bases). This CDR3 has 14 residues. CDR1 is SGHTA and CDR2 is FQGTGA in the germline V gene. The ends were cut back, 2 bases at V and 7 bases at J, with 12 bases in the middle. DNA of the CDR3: TGTGCCAGCAGCTTACCCTCAAGGGGTAATGAGCAGTTCTTC. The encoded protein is CASSLPSRGNEQFF.

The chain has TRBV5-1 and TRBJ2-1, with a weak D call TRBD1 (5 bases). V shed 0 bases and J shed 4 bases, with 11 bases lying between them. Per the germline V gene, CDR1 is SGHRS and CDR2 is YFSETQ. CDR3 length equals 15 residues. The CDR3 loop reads CASSLGGTGYNEQFF. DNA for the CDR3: TGCGCCAGCAGCTTGGGGGGCACGGGTTACAATGAGCAGTTCTTC.

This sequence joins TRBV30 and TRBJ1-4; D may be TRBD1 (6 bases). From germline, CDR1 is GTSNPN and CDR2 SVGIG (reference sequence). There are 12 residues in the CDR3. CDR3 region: CAQGTTNEKLFF. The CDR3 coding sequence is TGTGCACAGGGTACAACTAATGAAAAACTGTTTTTT.

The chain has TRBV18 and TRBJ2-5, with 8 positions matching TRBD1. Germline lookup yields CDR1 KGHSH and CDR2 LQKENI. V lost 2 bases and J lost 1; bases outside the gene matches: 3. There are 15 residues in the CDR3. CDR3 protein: CASSPNTGGQETQYF. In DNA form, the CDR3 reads TGTGCCAGCTCACCAAACACAGGGGGCCAAGAGACCCAGTACTTC.

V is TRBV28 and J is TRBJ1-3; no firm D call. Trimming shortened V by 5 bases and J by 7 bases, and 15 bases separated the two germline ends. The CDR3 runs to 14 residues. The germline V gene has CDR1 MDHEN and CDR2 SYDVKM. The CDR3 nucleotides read TGTGCCAGCAGTCCGCGGGTCGTTAGGAACACCATATATTTT. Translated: CASSPRVVRNTIYF. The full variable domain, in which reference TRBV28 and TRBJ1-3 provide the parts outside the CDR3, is DVKVTQSSRYLVKRTGEKVFLECVQDMDHENMFWYRQDPGLGLRLIYFSYDVKMKEKGDIPEGYSVSREKKERFSLILESASTNQTSMYLCASSPRVVRNTIYFGEGSWLTVV.